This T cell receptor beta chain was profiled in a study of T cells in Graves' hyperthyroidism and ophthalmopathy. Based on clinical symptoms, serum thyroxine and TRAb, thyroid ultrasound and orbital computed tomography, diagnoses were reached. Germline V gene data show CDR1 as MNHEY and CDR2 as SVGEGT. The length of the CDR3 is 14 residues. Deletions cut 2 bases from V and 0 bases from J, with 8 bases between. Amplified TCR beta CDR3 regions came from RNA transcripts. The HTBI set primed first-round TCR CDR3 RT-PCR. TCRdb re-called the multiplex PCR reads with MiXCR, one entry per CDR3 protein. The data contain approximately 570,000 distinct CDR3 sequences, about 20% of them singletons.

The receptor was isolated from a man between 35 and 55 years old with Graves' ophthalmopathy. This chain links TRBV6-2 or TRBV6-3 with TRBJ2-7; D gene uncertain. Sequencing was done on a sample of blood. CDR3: CASSYIPSSYEQYF. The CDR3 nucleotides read TGTGCCAGCAGTTACATCCCTAGCTCCTACGAGCAGTACTTC.